This T cell receptor (beta chain) was captured in a study of early T cells in non-severe SARS-CoV-2 infection (dated by TCRdb to the early 2020s). With respect to the entire study: TCR sequencing used bulk RNA from unsorted whole blood, so alpha and beta chains could not be paired. Results the study describes overall, beyond this receptor: Matching against VDJdb was skewed toward anti-spike CD8 responses, likely underestimated virus-specific expansions, and missed private and CD4 specificities.

Libraries were built with 5' RACE. The sample was run on a NextSeq 500. Unique molecular identifiers were attached to individual cDNA molecules in the TCR library protocol so that sequencing error and PCR bias could be corrected. Both TCR alpha and beta chains were sequenced, and tight co-correlation was observed between alpha and beta sequence abundances in each sample. The paper's data handling went like this. V gene, J gene and CDR3 annotation of TCR sequences was performed with Decombinator V4. Expanded TCRs were defined as changing significantly between any two time points under a Poisson model with p below 0.0001. TCR abundances were normalised to the total number of TCRs sequenced per sample and expressed as counts per million. MAIT TCRs were defined by TRAV1-2 paired with TRAJ12, TRAJ20 or TRAJ33, and iNKT TCRs by TRAV10 paired with TRAJ18. A search of VDJdb, accessed on 1 November 2021, was run for TCRs annotated to CMV, EBV and SARS-CoV-2, with TCRs annotated for multiple antigens excluded. Starting from the raw public reads, TCRdb applied fastp trimming at Q25, assembled clones with MiXCR and retained in-frame beta chains. A single entry per CDR3 protein holds the most common genes and DNA from its merged rows. TCRdb assigned the V and J calls; the authors' analysis was not used. Within this sample are some 71,000 distinct CDR3 sequences, with less than 12% of them counted one time only. Roughly 15% of the sample belongs to the ten largest clones.

Set within a cohort of healthcare workers in London, UK, this nested case-control study involved weekly PCR testing of nasopharyngeal swabs along with blood sampling. Between 23 and 31 March 2020, the week of the UK lockdown, healthcare workers were enrolled and then followed up weekly for as long as 16 weeks. CDR1 and CDR2 are drawn from the germline V gene: SGDLS, YYNGEE. Inclusive of the bounding cysteine and phenylalanine, the CDR3 is 14 residues long. Only CDR3 DNA remains: 42 bases, in frame from the first base. V loses 4 bases of germline sequence and J loses 4 bases, and the interval between the two ends is 14 bases. This clonotype was counted a few times. What this receptor recognizes is not known. No base qualities exist here, and no much larger clone lies one base off it.

Recombination joined TRBV9 with TRBJ1-1, with no reliable assignment of the D segment. This material consisted of whole blood, taken at baseline. This receptor was taken from an adult who was a healthcare worker with PCR-confirmed SARS-CoV-2 infection or an uninfected control (not recorded which). Read as DNA, the sequence is TGTGCCAGCAGCCCCGCCGGCGGTGGCACTGAAGCTTTCTTT. The resulting protein is CASSPAGGGTEAFF.